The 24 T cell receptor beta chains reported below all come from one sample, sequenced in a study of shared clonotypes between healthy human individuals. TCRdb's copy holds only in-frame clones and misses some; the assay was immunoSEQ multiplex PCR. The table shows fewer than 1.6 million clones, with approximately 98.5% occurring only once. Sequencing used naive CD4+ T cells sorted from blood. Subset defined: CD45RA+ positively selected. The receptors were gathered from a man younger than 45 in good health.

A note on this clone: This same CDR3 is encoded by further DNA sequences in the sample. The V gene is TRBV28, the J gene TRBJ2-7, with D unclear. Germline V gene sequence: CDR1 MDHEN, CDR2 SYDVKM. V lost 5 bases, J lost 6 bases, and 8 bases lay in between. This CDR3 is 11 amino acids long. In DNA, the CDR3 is TGTGCCAGCAGTCCCAAAGGCGAGCAGTACTTC. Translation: CASSPKGEQYF.

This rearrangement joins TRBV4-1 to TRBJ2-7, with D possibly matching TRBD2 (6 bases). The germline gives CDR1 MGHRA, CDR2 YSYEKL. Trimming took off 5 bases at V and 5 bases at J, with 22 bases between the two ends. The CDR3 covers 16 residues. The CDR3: CASSVGVGRGRDEQYF. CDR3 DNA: TGCGCCAGCAGCGTCGGGGTAGGGCGGGGACGAGACGAGCAGTACTTC.

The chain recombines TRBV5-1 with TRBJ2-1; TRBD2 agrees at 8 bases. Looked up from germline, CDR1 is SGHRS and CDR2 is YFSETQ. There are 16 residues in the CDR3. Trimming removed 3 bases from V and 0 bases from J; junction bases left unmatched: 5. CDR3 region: CASSSSGTSSYNEQFF. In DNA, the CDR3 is TGCGCCAGCAGCTCCTCCGGGACTAGCTCCTACAATGAGCAGTTCTTC.

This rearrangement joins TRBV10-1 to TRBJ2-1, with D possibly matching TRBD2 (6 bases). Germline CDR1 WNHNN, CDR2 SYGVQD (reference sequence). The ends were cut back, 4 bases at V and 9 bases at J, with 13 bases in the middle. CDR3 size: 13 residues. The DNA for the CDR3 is TGCGCCAGCAGTGGGGACTCCCGAAGTGAGCAGTTCTTC. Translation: CASSGDSRSEQFF.

CDR3 nucleotides: TGCGCCAGCAGCTCAACAGCTGGAGGAAACACCATATATTTT. This codes for CASSSTAGGNTIYF. The chain carries TRBV5-1 and TRBJ1-3; D not resolved. Germline V CDR1 and CDR2: SGHRS, YFSETQ. This CDR3 region has 14 residues. Trimming left V 3 bases short and J 4 bases short, with 11 bases between.

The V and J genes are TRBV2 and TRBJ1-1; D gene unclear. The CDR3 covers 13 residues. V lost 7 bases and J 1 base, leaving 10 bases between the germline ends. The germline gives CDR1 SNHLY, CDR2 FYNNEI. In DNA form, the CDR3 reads TGTGCCAGCACTTTTAATCCGAACACTGAAGCTTTCTTT. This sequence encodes CASTFNPNTEAFF.

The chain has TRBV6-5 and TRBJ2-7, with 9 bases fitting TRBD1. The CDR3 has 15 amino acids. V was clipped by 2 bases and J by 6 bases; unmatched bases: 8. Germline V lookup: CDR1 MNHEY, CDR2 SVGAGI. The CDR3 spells CASSYRKQGAGEQYF. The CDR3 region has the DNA TGTGCCAGCAGTTACCGAAAACAGGGGGCTGGCGAGCAGTACTTC.

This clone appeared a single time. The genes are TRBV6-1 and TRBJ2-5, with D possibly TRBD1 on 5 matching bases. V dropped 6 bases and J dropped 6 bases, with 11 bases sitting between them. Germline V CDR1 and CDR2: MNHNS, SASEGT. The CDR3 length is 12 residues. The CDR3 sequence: CASSADTKTQYF. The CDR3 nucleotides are TGTGCCAGCAGCGCGGACACCAAGACCCAGTACTTC.

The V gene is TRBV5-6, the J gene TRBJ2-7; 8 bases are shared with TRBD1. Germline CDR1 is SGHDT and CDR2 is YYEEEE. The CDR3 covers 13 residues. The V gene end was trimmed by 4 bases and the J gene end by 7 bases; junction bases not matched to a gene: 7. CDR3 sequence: CASSGGTGREQYF. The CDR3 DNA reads TGTGCCAGCAGCGGCGGGACAGGCCGGGAGCAGTACTTC.

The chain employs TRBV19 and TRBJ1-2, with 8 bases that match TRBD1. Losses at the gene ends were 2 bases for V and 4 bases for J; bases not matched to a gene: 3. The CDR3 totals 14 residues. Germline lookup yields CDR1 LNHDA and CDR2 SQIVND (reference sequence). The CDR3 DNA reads TGTGCCAGTAGTATACGAACAGGGGGCTATGGCTACACCTTC. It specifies CASSIRTGGYGYTF.

CDR3 sequence reads: CASSLRTVTNTEAFF. The CDR3 region has the DNA TGTGCCAGCTCACTTAGGACCGTCACGAACACTGAAGCTTTCTTT. This rearrangement joins TRBV18 to TRBJ1-1; D call uncertain. Germline CDR1 reads KGHSH; CDR2 reads LQKENI. CDR3 length: 15 amino acids. Trimming shortened V by 4 bases and J by 1 base, and 13 bases separated the two germline ends.

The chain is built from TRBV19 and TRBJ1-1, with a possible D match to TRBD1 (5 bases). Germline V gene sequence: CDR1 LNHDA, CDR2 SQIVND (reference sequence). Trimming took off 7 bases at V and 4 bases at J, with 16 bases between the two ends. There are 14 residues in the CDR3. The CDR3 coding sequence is TGTGCCAGTATTGGCCGGGGCGCGAGCACTGAAGCTTTCTTT. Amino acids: CASIGRGASTEAFF. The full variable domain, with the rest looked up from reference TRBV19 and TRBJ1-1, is DGGITQSPKYLFRKEGQNVTLSCEQNLNHDAMYWYRQDPGQGLRLIYYSQIVNDFQKGDIAEGYSVSREKKESFPLTVTSAQKNPTAFYLCASIGRGASTEAFFGQGTRLTVV.

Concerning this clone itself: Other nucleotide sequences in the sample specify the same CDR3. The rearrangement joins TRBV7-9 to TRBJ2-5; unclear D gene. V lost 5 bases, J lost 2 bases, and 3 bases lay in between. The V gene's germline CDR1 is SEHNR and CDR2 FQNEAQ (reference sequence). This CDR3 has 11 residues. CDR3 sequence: CASSAQETQYF. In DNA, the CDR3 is TGTGCCAGCAGCGCACAAGAGACCCAGTACTTC.

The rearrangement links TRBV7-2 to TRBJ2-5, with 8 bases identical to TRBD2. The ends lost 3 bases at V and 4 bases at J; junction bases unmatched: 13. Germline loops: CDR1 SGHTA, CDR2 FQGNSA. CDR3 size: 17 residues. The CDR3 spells CASSFWREANFGETQYF. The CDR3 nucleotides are TGTGCCAGCAGCTTCTGGCGGGAGGCGAACTTCGGAGAGACCCAGTACTTC.

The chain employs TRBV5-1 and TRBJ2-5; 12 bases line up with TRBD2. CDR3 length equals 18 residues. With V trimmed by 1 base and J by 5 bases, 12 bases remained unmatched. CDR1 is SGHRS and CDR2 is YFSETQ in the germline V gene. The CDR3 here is CASSLSLAGGPTTETQYF. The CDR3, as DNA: TGCGCCAGCAGCTTGTCTCTAGCGGGAGGGCCGACGACCGAGACCCAGTACTTC.

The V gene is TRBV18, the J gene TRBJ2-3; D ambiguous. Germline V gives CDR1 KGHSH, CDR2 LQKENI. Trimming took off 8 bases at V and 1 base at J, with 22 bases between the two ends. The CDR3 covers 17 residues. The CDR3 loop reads CASLRSTSHSGTDTQYF. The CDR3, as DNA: TGTGCCAGCCTACGGTCAACCTCGCACAGTGGCACAGATACGCAGTATTTT. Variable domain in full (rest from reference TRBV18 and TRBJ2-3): NAGVMQNPRHLVRRRGQEARLRCSPMKGHSHVYWYRQLPEEGLKFMVYLQKENIIDESGMPKERFSAEFPKEGPSILRIQQVVRGDSAAYFCASLRSTSHSGTDTQYFGPGTRLTVL.

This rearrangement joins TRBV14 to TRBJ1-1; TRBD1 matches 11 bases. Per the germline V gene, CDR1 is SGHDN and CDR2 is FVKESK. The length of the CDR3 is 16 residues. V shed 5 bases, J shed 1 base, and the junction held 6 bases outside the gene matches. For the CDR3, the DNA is TGTGCCAGCAGCTGGGACAGGGGGAAGAAGAACACTGAAGCTTTCTTT. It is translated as CASSWDRGKKNTEAFF.

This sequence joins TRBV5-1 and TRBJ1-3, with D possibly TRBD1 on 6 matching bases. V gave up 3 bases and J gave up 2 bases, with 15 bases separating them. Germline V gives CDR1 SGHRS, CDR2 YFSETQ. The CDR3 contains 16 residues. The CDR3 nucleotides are TGCGCCAGCAGCTCCCTCCAGGGGCAGACTGGAAACACCATATATTTT. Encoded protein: CASSSLQGQTGNTIYF.

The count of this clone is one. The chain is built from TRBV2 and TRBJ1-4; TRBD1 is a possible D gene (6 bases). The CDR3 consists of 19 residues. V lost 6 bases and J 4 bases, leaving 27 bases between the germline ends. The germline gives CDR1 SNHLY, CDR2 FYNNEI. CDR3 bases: TGTGCCAGCAGAACCGTACGGGTTGGGGGCCGACACGGTAATGAAAAACTGTTTTTT. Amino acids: CASRTVRVGGRHGNEKLFF.

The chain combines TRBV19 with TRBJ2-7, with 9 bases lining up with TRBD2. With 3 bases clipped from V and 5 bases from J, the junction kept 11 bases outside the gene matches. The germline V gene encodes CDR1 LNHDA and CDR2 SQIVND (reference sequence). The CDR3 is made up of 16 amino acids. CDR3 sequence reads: CASSIHLVAGENEQYF. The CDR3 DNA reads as TGTGCCAGTAGTATCCACCTGGTAGCGGGAGAGAACGAGCAGTACTTC.

The CDR3 DNA is TGTGCCAGCAGTCGTGTTAGTCCCTCCTACGAGCAGTACTTC. It yields the protein CASSRVSPSYEQYF. V and J are TRBV7-6 and TRBJ2-7; unclear D gene. This CDR3 contains 14 residues. The germline gives CDR1 SGHVS, CDR2 FNYEAQ. The ends were cut back, 6 bases at V and 0 bases at J, with 12 bases in the middle.

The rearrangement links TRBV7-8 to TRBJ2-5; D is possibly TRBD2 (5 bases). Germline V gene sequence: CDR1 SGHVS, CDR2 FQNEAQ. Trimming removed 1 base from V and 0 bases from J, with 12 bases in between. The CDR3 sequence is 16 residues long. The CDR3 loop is CASSLGVARYQETQYF. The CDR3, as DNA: TGTGCCAGCAGCTTAGGAGTAGCGCGATACCAAGAGACCCAGTACTTC.

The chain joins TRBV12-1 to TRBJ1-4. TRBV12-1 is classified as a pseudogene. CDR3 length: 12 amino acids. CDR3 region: CASGRGNEKLFF. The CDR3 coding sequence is TGTGCCAGCGGGAGAGGGAATGAAAAACTGTTTTTT.

The CDR3 region is CASSDLRGTSYEQYF. Here the CDR3 DNA reads TGTGCCAGCAGTGATTTGAGGGGTACTTCCTACGAGCAGTACTTC. This chain joins TRBV25-1 and TRBJ2-7; either TRBD1 or TRBD2 may fit D (5 bases each). This CDR3 comprises 15 residues. Germline V gene sequence: CDR1 MGHDK, CDR2 SYGVNS. The V gene lost 3 bases and the J gene lost 1 base, with 13 bases spanning the gap.